This TCR beta chain is drawn from a study of long-term antiretroviral therapy in people with HIV. This clone was picked up a small number of times. A v3.0 immunoSEQ assay was performed at survey level. Sequencing used immunoSEQ multiplex PCR; TCRdb keeps in-frame clones, though not all of them. Among about 25,000 clones listed, 79% were seen once. This CDR3 region has 12 residues. The germline gives CDR1 LGHNT, CDR2 FRNRAP. V lost 2 bases to trimming and J lost 4 bases, with 5 bases between them. This sample comprised unsorted PBMCs, obtained 2.1 years after starting antiretroviral therapy. This receptor was taken from a man aged 25 to 45 with HIV. The chain carries TRBV12-5 and TRBJ1-2; no clear D. CDR3 in DNA: TGTGCTAGTGGTTTGAGTGGCTATGGCTACACCTTC. It encodes CASGLSGYGYTF.